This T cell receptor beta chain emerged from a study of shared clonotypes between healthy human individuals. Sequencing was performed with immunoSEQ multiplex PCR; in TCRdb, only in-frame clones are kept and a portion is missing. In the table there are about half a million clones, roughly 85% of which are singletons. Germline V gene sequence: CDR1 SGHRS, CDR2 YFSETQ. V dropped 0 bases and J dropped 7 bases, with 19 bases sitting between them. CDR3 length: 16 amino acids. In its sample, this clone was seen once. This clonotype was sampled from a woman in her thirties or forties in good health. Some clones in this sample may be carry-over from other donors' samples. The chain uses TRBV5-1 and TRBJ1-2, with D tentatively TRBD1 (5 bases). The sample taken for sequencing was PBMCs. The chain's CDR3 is CASSLAADKGRGGYTF. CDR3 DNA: TGCGCCAGCAGCTTGGCCGCGGACAAGGGGCGCGGTGGCTACACCTTC.